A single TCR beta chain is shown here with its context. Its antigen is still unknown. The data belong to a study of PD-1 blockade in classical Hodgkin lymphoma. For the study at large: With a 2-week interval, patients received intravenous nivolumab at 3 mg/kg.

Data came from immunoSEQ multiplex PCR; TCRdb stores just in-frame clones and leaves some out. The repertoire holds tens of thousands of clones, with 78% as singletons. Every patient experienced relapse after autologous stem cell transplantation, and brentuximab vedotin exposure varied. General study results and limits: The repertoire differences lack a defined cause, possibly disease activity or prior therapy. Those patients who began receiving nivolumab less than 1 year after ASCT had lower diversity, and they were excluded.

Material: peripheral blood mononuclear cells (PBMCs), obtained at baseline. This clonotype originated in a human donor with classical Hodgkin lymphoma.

For the CDR3, the DNA is TGTGCCAGCAGTTTCAAGCGGGGGGGGAAAAAAGAGACCCAGTACTTC. Amino acids: CASSFKRGGKKETQYF. The V call is TRBV6-5, the J call TRBJ2-5; 10 positions match TRBD2. In germline, CDR1 is MNHEY, CDR2 SVGAGI. V shed 4 bases, J shed 3 bases, and the junction held 8 bases outside the gene matches. The CDR3 sequence is 16 residues long.